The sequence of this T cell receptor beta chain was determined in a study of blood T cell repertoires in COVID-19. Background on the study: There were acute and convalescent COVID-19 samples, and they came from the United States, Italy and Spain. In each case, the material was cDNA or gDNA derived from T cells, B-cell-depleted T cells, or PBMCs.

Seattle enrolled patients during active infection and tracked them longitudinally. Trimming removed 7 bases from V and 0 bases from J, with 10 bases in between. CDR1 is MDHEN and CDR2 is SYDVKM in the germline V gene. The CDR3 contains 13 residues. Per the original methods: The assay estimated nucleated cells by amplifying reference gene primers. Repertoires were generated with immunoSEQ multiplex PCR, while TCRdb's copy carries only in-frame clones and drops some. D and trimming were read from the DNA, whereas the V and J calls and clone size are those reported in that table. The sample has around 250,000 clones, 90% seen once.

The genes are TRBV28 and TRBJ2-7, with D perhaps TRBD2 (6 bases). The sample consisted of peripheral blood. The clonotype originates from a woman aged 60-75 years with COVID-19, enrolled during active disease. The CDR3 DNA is TGTGCCAGCAAGGACGGGAGCTCCTACGAGCAGTACTTC. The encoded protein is CASKDGSSYEQYF.